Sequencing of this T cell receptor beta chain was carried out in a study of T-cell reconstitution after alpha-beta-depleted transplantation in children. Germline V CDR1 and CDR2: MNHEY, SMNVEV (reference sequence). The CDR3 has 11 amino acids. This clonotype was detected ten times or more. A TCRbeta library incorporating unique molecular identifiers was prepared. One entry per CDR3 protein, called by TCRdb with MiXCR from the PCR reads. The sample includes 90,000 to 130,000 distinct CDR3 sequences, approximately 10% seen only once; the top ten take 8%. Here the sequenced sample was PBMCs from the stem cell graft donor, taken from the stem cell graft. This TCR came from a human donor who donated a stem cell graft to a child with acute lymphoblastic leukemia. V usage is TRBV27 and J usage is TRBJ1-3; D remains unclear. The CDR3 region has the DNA TGTGCGGTTAGGACTGGAAACACCATATATTTT. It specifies CAVRTGNTIYF.